The 4 T cell receptor beta chains listed next were all sequenced from one sample in a study of blood T cells in healthy people across ages. The second PCR ran roughly 7 to 11 cycles with a sample-barcoded 5' primer and J-beta primers. TCRdb recomputed calls from the 5' RACE reads with MiXCR, one row per CDR3 protein. The sample has fewer than 2,000,000 distinct CDR3 sequences, 30% to 35% seen once. The sample taken for sequencing was blood. These receptors came from a young woman in good health.

This clonotype has just one count. A read error may be the cause here, since a much bigger clone is one base away. The gene calls are TRBV7-9 and TRBJ2-7, with D perhaps TRBD1 (6 bases). The CDR3 runs to 13 residues. Germline V gene sequence: CDR1 SEHNR, CDR2 FQNEAQ (reference sequence). CDR3 nucleotides: TGTGCCAGCAGCCGTTCACAGGGTTACGGGCAGTACTTC. It codes for CASSRSQGYGQYF.

Only a few counts were recorded for this clonotype. The V and J genes are TRBV5-1 and TRBJ2-7; D ambiguous. There are 13 residues in the CDR3. The germline gives CDR1 SGHRS, CDR2 YFSETQ. Trimming took 0 bases from V and 5 from J, leaving 9 bases between them. The CDR3 nucleotides are TGCGCCAGCAGCTTGGTTGGTCACGACGAGCAGTACTTC. This gives the protein CASSLVGHDEQYF.

CDR3 sequence reads: CSACASSHEQYF. The CDR3 DNA reads as TGCAGTGCCTGCGCGAGTTCCCACGAGCAGTACTTC. The chain uses TRBV20-1 and TRBJ2-7; D is uncertain. The V end was cut by 6 bases, the J end by 5 bases, with 14 bases between. In germline, CDR1 is DFQATT, CDR2 SNEGSKA (reference sequence). This CDR3 is built from 12 residues.

The genes are TRBV11-2 and TRBJ1-2; unclear D gene. CDR3 size: 14 residues. The germline gives CDR1 SGHAT, CDR2 FQNNGV. The V gene lost 4 bases and the J gene lost 6 bases, with 15 bases spanning the gap. CDR3 DNA: TGTGCCAGCAGCTACGAGAATTGGGGTAATGGCTACACCTTC. It translates to CASSYENWGNGYTF.